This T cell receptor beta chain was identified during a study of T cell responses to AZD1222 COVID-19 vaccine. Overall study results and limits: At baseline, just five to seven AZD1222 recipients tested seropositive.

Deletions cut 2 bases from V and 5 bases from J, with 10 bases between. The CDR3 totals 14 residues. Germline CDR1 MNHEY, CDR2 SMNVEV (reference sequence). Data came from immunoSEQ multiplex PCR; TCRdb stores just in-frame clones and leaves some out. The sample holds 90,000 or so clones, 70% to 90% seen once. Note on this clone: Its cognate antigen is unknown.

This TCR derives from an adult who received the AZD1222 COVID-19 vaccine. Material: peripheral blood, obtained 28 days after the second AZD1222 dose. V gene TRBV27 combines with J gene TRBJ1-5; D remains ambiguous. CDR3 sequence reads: CASSLTLFYQPQHF. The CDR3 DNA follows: TGTGCCAGCAGTTTAACATTGTTCTATCAGCCCCAGCATTTT.